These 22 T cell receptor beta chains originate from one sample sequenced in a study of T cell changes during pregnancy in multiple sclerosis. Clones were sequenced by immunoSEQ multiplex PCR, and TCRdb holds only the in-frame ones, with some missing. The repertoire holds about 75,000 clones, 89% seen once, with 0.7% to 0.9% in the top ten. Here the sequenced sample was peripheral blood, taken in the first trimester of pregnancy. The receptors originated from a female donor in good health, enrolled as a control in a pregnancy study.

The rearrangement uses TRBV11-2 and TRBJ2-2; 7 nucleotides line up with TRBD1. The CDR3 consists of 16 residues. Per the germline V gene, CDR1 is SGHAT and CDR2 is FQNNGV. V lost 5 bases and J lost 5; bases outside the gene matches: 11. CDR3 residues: CASSTQGAGGTGELFF. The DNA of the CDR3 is TGTGCCAGCAGCACCCAAGGGGCAGGGGGAACCGGGGAGCTGTTTTTT.

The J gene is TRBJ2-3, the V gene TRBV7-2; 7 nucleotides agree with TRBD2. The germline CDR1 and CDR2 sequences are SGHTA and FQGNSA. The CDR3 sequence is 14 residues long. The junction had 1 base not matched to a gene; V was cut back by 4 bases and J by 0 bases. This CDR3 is CASSSSGSTDTQYF. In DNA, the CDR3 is TGTGCCAGCAGCTCTAGCGGCAGCACAGATACGCAGTATTTT.

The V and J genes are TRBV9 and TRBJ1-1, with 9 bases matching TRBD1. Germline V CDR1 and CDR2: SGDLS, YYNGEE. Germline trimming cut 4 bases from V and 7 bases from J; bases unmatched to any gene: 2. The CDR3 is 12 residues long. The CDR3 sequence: CASSRQGDEAFF. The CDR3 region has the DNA TGTGCCAGCAGCAGACAGGGGGATGAAGCTTTCTTT.

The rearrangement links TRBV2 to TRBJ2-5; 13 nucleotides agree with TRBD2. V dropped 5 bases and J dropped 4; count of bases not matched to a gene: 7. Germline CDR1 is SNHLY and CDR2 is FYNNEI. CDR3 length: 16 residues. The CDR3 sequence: CASSLQTSGGPETQYF. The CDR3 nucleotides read TGTGCCAGCAGTTTGCAGACTAGCGGGGGGCCAGAGACCCAGTACTTC.

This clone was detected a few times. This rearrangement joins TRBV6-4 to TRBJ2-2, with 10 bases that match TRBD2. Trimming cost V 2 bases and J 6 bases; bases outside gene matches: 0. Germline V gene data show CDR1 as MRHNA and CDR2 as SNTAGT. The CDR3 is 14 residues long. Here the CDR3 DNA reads TGTGCCAGCAGTGACCTAGCGGGAGCCGGGGAGCTGTTTTTT. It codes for CASSDLAGAGELFF.

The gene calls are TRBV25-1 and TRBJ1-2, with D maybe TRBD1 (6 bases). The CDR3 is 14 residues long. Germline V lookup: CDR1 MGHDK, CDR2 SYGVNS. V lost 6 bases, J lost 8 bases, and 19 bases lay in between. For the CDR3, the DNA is TGTGCCAGCAGCCCCAATTTGGGGGCGCGGGGCTACACCTTC. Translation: CASSPNLGARGYTF.

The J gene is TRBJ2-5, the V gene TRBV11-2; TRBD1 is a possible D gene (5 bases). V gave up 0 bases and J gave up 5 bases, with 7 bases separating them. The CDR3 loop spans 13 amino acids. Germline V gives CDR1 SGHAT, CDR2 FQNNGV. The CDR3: CASSLETAETQYF. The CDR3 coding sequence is TGTGCCAGCAGCTTAGAGACAGCGGAGACCCAGTACTTC.

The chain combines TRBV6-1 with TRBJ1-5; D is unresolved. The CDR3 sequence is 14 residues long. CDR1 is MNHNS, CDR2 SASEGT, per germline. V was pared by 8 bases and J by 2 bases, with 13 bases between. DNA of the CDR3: TGTGCCAGCGATGAAGACGGGGGCAATCAGCCCCAGCATTTT. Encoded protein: CASDEDGGNQPQHF.

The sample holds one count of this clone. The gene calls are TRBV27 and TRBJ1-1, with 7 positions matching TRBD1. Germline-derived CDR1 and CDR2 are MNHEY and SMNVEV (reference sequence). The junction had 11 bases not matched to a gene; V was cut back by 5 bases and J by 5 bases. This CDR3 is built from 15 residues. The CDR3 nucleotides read TGTGCCAGCAGTAGACGACCCCAGGGGGAGACTGAAGCTTTCTTT. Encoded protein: CASSRRPQGETEAFF.

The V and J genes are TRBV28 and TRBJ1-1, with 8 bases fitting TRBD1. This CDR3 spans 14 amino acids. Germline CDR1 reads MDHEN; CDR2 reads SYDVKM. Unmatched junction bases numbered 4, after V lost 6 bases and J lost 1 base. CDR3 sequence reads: CASSLQGGNTEAFF. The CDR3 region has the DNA TGTGCCAGCAGCCTACAGGGGGGGAACACTGAAGCTTTCTTT. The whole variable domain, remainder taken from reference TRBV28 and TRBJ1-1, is DVKVTQSSRYLVKRTGEKVFLECVQDMDHENMFWYRQDPGLGLRLIYFSYDVKMKEKGDIPEGYSVSREKKERFSLILESASTNQTSMYLCASSLQGGNTEAFFGQGTRLTVV.

The CDR3 protein is CASGSRTGGGYGYTF. The CDR3 DNA follows: TGTGCCAGCGGCTCACGGACAGGGGGCGGCTATGGCTACACCTTC. This sequence joins TRBV27 and TRBJ1-2; the match to TRBD1 covers 11 bases. This CDR3 has 15 amino acids. The germline V gene has CDR1 MNHEY and CDR2 SMNVEV (reference sequence). V shed 8 bases, J shed 4 bases, and the junction held 9 bases outside the gene matches.

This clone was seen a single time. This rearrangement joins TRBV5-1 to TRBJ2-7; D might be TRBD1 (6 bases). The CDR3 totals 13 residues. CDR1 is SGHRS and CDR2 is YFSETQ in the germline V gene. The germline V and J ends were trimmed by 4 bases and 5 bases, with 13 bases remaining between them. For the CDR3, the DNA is TGCGCCAGCAGCCCTACAGGGTATGACGAGCAGTACTTC. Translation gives CASSPTGYDEQYF.

The CDR3 DNA sequence: TGTGCCAGCACGAAAGACAGGGGTCATGGCTACACCTTC. This encodes CASTKDRGHGYTF. The V gene is TRBV28, the J gene TRBJ1-2; 8 bases are shared with TRBD1. Trimming at V came to 7 bases and at J to 6 bases, leaving 7 bases not matched to a gene. Germline lookup yields CDR1 MDHEN and CDR2 SYDVKM. This CDR3 has 13 amino acids.

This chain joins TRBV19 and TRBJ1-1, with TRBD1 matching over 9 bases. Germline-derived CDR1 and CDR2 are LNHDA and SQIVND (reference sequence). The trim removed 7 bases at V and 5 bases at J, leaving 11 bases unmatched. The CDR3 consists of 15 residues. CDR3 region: CASTPTDRGKTEAFF. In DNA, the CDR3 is TGTGCCAGTACCCCCACGGACAGGGGCAAGACTGAAGCTTTCTTT. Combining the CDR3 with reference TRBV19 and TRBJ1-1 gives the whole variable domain DGGITQSPKYLFRKEGQNVTLSCEQNLNHDAMYWYRQDPGQGLRLIYYSQIVNDFQKGDIAEGYSVSREKKESFPLTVTSAQKNPTAFYLCASTPTDRGKTEAFFGQGTRLTVV.

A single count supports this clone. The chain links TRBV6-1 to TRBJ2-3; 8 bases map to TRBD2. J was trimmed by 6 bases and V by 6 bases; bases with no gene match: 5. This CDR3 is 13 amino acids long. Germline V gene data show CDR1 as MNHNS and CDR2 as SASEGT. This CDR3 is CASRRGGRDTQYF. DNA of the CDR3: TGTGCCAGCAGACGGGGGGGCCGGGATACGCAGTATTTT.

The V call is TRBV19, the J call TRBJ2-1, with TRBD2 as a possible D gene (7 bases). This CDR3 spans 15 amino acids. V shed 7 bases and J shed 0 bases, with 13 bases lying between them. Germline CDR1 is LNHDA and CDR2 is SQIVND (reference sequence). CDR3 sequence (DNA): TGTGCCAGTAAGGGGGGGTTTCTCTCCTACAATGAGCAGTTCTTC. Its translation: CASKGGFLSYNEQFF.

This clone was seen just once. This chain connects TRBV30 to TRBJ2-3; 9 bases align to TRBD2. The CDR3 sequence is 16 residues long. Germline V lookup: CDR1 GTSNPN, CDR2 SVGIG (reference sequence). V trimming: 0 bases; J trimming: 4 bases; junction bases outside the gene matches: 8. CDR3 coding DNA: TGTGCCTGGAGTGTACTCGGAGCGGGAGGATCAGATACGCAGTATTTT. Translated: CAWSVLGAGGSDTQYF.

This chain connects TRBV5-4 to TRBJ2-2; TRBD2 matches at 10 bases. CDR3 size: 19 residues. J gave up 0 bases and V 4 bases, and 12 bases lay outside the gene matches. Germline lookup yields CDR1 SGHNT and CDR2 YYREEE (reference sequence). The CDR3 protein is CASSRRPTLAGANTGELFF. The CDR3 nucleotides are TGTGCCAGCAGCCGCCGCCCCACGCTAGCGGGGGCGAACACCGGGGAGCTGTTTTTT.

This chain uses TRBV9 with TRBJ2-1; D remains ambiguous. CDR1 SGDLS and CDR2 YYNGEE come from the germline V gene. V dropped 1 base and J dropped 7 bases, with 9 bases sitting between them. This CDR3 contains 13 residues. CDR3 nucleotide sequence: TGTGCCAGCAGCGTACAAGGAGATAATGAGCAGTTCTTC. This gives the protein CASSVQGDNEQFF.

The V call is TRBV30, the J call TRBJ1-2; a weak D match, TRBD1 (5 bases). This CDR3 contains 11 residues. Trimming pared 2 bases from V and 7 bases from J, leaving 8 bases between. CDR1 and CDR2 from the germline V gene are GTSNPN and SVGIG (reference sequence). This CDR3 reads CAWSSGGGYTF. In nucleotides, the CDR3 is TGTGCCTGGAGTTCCGGGGGTGGCTACACCTTC.

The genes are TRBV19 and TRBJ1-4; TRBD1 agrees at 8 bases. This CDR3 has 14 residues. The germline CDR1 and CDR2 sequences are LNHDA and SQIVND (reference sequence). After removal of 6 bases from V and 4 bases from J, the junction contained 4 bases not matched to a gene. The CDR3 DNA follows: TGTGCCAGTAGGGGACAGGCTGTTAATGAAAAACTGTTTTTT. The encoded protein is CASRGQAVNEKLFF.

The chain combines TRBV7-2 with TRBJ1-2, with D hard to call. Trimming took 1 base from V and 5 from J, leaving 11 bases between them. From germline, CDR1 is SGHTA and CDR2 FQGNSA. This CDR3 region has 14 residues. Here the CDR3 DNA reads TGTGCCAGCAGCTTAGGGCAGGTCTGGTATGGCTACACCTTC. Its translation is CASSLGQVWYGYTF.